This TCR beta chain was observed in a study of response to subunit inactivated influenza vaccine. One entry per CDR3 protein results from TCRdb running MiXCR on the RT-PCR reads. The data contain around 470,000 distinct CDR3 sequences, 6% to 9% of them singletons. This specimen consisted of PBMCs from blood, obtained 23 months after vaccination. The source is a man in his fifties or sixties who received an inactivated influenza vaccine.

This CDR3 is CSASPGEKLFF. CDR3 sequence (DNA): TGCAGTGCTAGTCCGGGGGAAAAACTGTTTTTT. This rearrangement joins TRBV20-1 to TRBJ1-4, with no clear D. The CDR3 consists of 11 residues. Germline V lookup: CDR1 DFQATT, CDR2 SNEGSKA (reference sequence). The V and J ends lost 3 bases and 8 bases respectively, with 7 bases between them.